This T cell receptor (beta chain) was found in a study of shared clonotypes between healthy human individuals. The germline V and J ends were trimmed by 6 bases and 0 bases, with 15 bases remaining between them. The CDR3 is made up of 16 amino acids. The germline V gene encodes CDR1 KGHSH and CDR2 LQKENI. Libraries were prepared by immunoSEQ multiplex PCR; TCRdb keeps only in-frame clonotypes and omits some of them. The sample contains around 1.1 million clones, about 80% of which appear only once. This TCR derives from a man aged 18 to 30 in good health. Some clones in this sample may be carry-over from other donors' samples. The chain links TRBV18 to TRBJ1-3; no reliable D call. Sequenced sample: memory CD4+ T cells from PBMCs. Stated subset: CD45RA-negative fraction. The CDR3, as DNA: TGTGCCAGCTCCCCCGGTTTATTGTTCTCTGGAAACACCATATATTTT. It translates to CASSPGLLFSGNTIYF.